This TCR beta chain was obtained from a study of human T cells and chemical hapten exposure. Background on the study: Patients got weekly scalp diphenylcyclopropenone doses over the approximately 23-week study.

Turning to this clonotype: Its target is not known.

TCRdb independently ran MiXCR on the RACE reads; one entry per CDR3 protein. The sample carries a few hundred thousand distinct CDR3 sequences, about 8.6% recorded once. Time point meaning: pre-sensitization, week 0. Treatment of the sample: therapeutic diphenylcyclopropenone sensitization with weekly scalp DPC. Study-level findings and limits: TCRs above 1 in 1000 frequency did not change with DPC sensitization. Each of the donors had alopecia, so their immune responses may not resemble those of healthy people.

The sequence derives from a woman between 35 and 50 years old with alopecia areata. Some clones in this sample may be carry-over from other donors' samples. Sequenced here: whole blood, sampled in connection with sensitization to the hapten diphenylcyclopropenone (DPC).

CDR3 bases: TGTGCCAGCAGCCCCCAAGGGAAGACTGAAGCTTTCTTT. Its protein product is CASSPQGKTEAFF. The chain carries TRBV7-8 and TRBJ1-1, with D unclear. Germline V CDR1 and CDR2: SGHVS, FQNEAQ. The CDR3 runs 13 residues. V gave up 5 bases and J gave up 5 bases, with 12 bases separating them.